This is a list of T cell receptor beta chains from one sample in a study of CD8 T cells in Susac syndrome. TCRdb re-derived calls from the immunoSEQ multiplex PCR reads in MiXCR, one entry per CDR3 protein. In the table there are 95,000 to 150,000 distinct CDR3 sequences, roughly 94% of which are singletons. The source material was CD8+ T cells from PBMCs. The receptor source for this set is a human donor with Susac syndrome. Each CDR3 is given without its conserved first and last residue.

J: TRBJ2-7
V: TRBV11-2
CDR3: ASSLYDRGYLDEQY

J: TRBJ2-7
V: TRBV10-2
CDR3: ASTRTEEVIAYEQY

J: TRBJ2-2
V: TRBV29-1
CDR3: SAMGTSGEGTGELF

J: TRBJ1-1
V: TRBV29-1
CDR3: SVVGADYTEAF

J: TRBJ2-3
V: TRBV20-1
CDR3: SAYQEYTDTQY

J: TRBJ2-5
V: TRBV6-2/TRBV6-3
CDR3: ASSWTSGGYETQY

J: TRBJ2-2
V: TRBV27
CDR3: ASSLGGTGELF

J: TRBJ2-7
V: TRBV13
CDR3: ASSLKSGWPEQY

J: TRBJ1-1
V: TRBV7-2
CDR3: ATPNTEAF

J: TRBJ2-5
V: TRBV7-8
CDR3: ASSIPGLAGQETQY

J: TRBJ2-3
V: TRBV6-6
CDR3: ASSYSLGNTDTQY

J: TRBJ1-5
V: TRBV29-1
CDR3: SVDTGSGQPQH

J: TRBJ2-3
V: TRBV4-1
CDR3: ASSPLAGQGRTDTQY

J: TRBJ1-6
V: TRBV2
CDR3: ASSEESFTLH

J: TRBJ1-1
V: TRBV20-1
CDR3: SAPSMNTEAF

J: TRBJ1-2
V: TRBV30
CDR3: AWSPTANYGYT

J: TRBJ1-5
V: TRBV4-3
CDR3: ASSQRLGNQPQH

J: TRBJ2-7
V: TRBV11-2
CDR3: ASSFTGSFTYEQY

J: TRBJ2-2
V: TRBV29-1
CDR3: SVLWVTGELF

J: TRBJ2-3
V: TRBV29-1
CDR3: SVEALGTESTDTQY

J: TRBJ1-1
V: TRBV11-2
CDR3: ASSFLTGAEAF

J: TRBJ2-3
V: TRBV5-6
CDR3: ASSRLTAGGLSDTQY

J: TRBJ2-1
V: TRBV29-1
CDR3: SARGGTYNEQF

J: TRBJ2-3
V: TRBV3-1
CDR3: ASSQDGGGTDTQY

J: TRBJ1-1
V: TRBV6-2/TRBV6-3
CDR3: ASSLETGPNTEAF

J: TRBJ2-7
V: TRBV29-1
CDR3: SVIGTDSYEQY

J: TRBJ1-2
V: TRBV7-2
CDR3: ASSSLIGPGGYT

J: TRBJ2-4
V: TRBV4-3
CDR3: ASSPQWRLAKNIQY

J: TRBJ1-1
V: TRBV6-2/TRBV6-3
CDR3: ASKVVMNTEAF

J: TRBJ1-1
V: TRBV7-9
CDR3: ASTPGEGANTEAF

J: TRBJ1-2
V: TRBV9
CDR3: ASSEQES

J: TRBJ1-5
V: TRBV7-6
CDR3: ASSLESSNQPQH

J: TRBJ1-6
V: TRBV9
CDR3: ASSITGSLGSPLH

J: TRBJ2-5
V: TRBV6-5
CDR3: ASGPNSYQETQY

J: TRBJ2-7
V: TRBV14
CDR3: ASSLHTLYEQY